This T cell receptor beta chain is from a study of blood T cell repertoires in COVID-19. Overall study: Sources were T cells, B-cell-depleted T cells, or PBMCs; the material itself was cDNA or gDNA.

This table comes from immunoSEQ multiplex PCR, and its TCRdb copy is limited to in-frame clones, with some not included. The table includes approximately 300,000 clones, nearly 90% detected once. This CDR3 has 18 residues. Looked up from germline, CDR1 is LNHDA and CDR2 is SQIVND (reference sequence). The study recruited people aged 18 to 89 years across about two dozen US areas. The sample was PBMCs or T cells enriched from blood (not recorded which). The TCR sequence derives from a woman aged 18-29 years with acute COVID-19. The chain recombines TRBV19 with TRBJ2-1; 13 bases are a match to TRBD2. DNA of the CDR3: TGTGCTAGTCGTGTACTAGCGGGAGGGCTCAGTTCCTACAATGAGCAGTTCTTC. It yields the protein CASRVLAGGLSSYNEQFF. The entire variable domain, with the rest obtained from reference TRBV19 and TRBJ2-1, is as follows: DGGITQSPKYLFRKEGQNVTLSCEQNLNHDAMYWYRQDPGQGLRLIYYSQIVNDFQKGDIAEGYSVSREKKESFPLTVTSAQKNPTAFYLCASRVLAGGLSSYNEQFFGPGTRLTVL.